This note documents a single TCR beta chain sequence. Source study methods: By means of reference gene primer amplification, nucleated cell counts were estimated. Generated by immunoSEQ multiplex PCR, the TCRdb table keeps only in-frame clones and is missing some. V and J calls and clone size come straight from that table; D and trimming were deduced from the DNA. The sample records about 160,000 clones, around 85% being singletons. The sample originates from a study of blood T cell repertoires in COVID-19. Across the study: Sites across the United States, Italy and Spain contributed samples from acute and convalescent COVID-19.

This CDR3 region has 13 residues. Trimming shortened V by 3 bases and J by 3 bases, and 9 bases separated the two germline ends. Germline-derived CDR1 and CDR2 are SGHRS and YFSETQ. The chain couples TRBV5-1 to TRBJ1-2; D ambiguous. The receptor comes from a man in his 60s with active or convalescent COVID-19. Material for sequencing was peripheral blood. The CDR3 is CASSYTEHYGYTF. The CDR3 region has the DNA TGCGCCAGCAGCTATACAGAGCACTATGGCTACACCTTC.